The rows below give T cell receptor beta chains drawn from one sample of a study of patients and donors after allogeneic stem cell transplantation. TCRdb re-derived calls from the RT-PCR reads in MiXCR, one entry per CDR3 protein. The data show about 110,000 distinct CDR3 sequences, approximately 40% seen once. The sequenced sample consisted of blood, either unsorted or a sorted T cell fraction (not recorded which). The receptor source for this set is a human donor who was either an allogeneic HSCT recipient or a stem cell or donor lymphocyte infusion donor (not recorded which). It is not recorded whose cells these are; they may come from a transplant donor. Each CDR3 is given with its conserved first and last residue. D genes are given only for firm matches. The size of a clone is reported for some rows only, either as once, few or many, or as a class for expanded clones.

V gene: TRBV4-3; J gene: TRBJ1-5; D gene: NA; clone size: NA; CDR3 protein: CASSQGPSNQPQHF; CDR3 DNA: TGCGCCAGCAGCCAAGGTCCTAGCAATCAGCCCCAGCATTTT
V gene: TRBV5-1; J gene: TRBJ2-1; D gene: TRBD1; clone size: NA; CDR3 protein: CASSPWGQGAHEQFF; CDR3 DNA: TGCGCCAGCAGCCCTTGGGGACAGGGGGCCCATGAGCAGTTCTTC
V gene: TRBV3-1; J gene: TRBJ2-7; D gene: TRBD1; clone size: NA; CDR3 protein: CASSRPGTGDGNEQYF; CDR3 DNA: TGTGCCAGCAGCCGACCCGGGACAGGGGATGGAAACGAGCAGTACTTC
V gene: TRBV10-3; J gene: TRBJ2-5; D gene: TRBD2; clone size: few; CDR3 protein: CAISSIAGGQETQYF; CDR3 DNA: TGTGCCATCAGCAGCATAGCGGGAGGGCAAGAGACCCAGTACTTC
V gene: TRBV6-5; J gene: TRBJ2-1; D gene: TRBD2; clone size: few; CDR3 protein: CASSYGLGTSGREQFF; CDR3 DNA: TGTGCCAGCAGTTACGGCCTCGGGACTAGCGGGCGCGAGCAGTTCTTC
V gene: TRBV20-1; J gene: TRBJ2-2; D gene: TRBD2; clone size: NA; CDR3 protein: CSARVASGPNTGELFF; CDR3 DNA: TGCAGTGCTAGAGTAGCTAGCGGCCCGAACACCGGGGAGCTGTTTTTT
V gene: TRBV5-1; J gene: TRBJ1-4; D gene: NA; clone size: NA; CDR3 protein: CASSYEGRELFF; CDR3 DNA: TGCGCCAGCAGCTACGAGGGGAGGGAACTGTTTTTT
V gene: TRBV5-1; J gene: TRBJ2-3; D gene: NA; clone size: few; CDR3 protein: CASLREPSTDTQYF; CDR3 DNA: TGCGCCAGCCTCAGGGAACCTAGCACAGATACGCAGTATTTT
V gene: TRBV4-2; J gene: TRBJ2-1; D gene: NA; clone size: NA; CDR3 protein: CASSQVAASSYNEQFF; CDR3 DNA: TGTGCCAGCAGCCAAGTCGCAGCCAGCTCCTACAATGAGCAGTTCTTC
V gene: TRBV28; J gene: TRBJ1-1; D gene: NA; clone size: NA; CDR3 protein: CASSEVSGPEATEAFF; CDR3 DNA: TGTGCCAGCAGTGAGGTATCCGGACCGGAGGCCACTGAAGCTTTCTTT
V gene: TRBV29-1; J gene: TRBJ1-1; D gene: NA; clone size: few; CDR3 protein: CSVEWQLNTEAFF; CDR3 DNA: TGCAGCGTTGAATGGCAGCTCAACACTGAAGCTTTCTTT
V gene: TRBV4-3; J gene: TRBJ1-1; D gene: NA; clone size: few; CDR3 protein: CASSQEGTNRMNTEAFF; CDR3 DNA: TGCGCCAGCAGCCAAGAAGGGACGAACAGGATGAACACTGAAGCTTTCTTT
V gene: TRBV5-1; J gene: TRBJ2-1; D gene: NA; clone size: few; CDR3 protein: CASSPVPYSDGEQFF; CDR3 DNA: TGCGCCAGCAGCCCGGTACCTTATTCGGACGGTGAGCAGTTCTTC
V gene: TRBV7-9; J gene: TRBJ2-3; D gene: TRBD2; clone size: NA; CDR3 protein: CASSFLAGGPADTQYF; CDR3 DNA: TGTGCCAGCAGCTTCCTAGCGGGAGGGCCGGCAGATACGCAGTATTTT
V gene: TRBV4-3; J gene: TRBJ2-1; D gene: NA; clone size: few; CDR3 protein: CASSDTNEQFF; CDR3 DNA: TGCGCCAGCAGCGACACCAATGAGCAGTTCTTC
V gene: TRBV15; J gene: TRBJ1-5; D gene: NA; clone size: many; CDR3 protein: CATSRDPEGNQPQHF; CDR3 DNA: TGTGCCACCAGCAGAGATCCCGAAGGCAATCAGCCCCAGCATTTT
V gene: TRBV29-1; J gene: TRBJ2-7; D gene: TRBD2; clone size: NA; CDR3 protein: CSVELAGVLYEQYF; CDR3 DNA: TGCAGCGTTGAATTAGCGGGAGTACTCTACGAGCAGTACTTC
V gene: TRBV28; J gene: TRBJ2-7; D gene: NA; clone size: NA; CDR3 protein: CASSSWTRSYEQYF; CDR3 DNA: TGTGCCAGCAGTTCTTGGACCCGATCCTACGAGCAGTACTTC
V gene: TRBV15; J gene: TRBJ1-1; D gene: NA; clone size: NA; CDR3 protein: CATSIRTNVGNTEAFF; CDR3 DNA: TGTGCCACCAGCATACGGACAAATGTGGGGAACACTGAAGCTTTCTTT
V gene: TRBV15; J gene: TRBJ1-1; D gene: TRBD1; clone size: NA; CDR3 protein: CATTDRGWTEAFF; CDR3 DNA: TGTGCCACGACCGACAGGGGATGGACTGAAGCTTTCTTT
V gene: TRBV12-3/TRBV12-4; J gene: TRBJ2-1; D gene: NA; clone size: few; CDR3 protein: CASTLSQGGEQFF; CDR3 DNA: TGTGCCAGCACCCTCTCTCAGGGGGGTGAGCAGTTCTTC
V gene: TRBV18; J gene: TRBJ1-1; D gene: NA; clone size: few; CDR3 protein: CASSPRHSGTEAFF; CDR3 DNA: TGTGCCAGCTCACCACGTCATTCGGGAACTGAAGCTTTCTTT
V gene: TRBV4-2; J gene: TRBJ2-7; D gene: NA; clone size: few; CDR3 protein: CASSQEAKPIYEQYF; CDR3 DNA: TGTGCCAGCAGCCAAGAGGCTAAGCCGATCTACGAGCAGTACTTC
V gene: TRBV20-1; J gene: TRBJ2-7; D gene: NA; clone size: NA; CDR3 protein: CSARGGPHYEQYF; CDR3 DNA: TGTAGTGCTAGAGGAGGACCCCATTACGAGCAGTACTTC
V gene: TRBV18; J gene: TRBJ2-7; D gene: TRBD2; clone size: NA; CDR3 protein: CASSPPLAGPSYEQYF; CDR3 DNA: TGTGCCAGCTCACCACCGCTAGCGGGACCCTCCTACGAGCAGTACTTC
V gene: TRBV7-2; J gene: TRBJ1-1; D gene: NA; clone size: NA; CDR3 protein: CASSLSGPNTEAFF; CDR3 DNA: TGTGCCAGCAGCTTATCCGGGCCGAACACTGAAGCTTTCTTT
V gene: TRBV7-2; J gene: TRBJ1-1; D gene: NA; clone size: many; CDR3 protein: CASSSRETWRAEAFF; CDR3 DNA: TGTGCCAGCAGCTCCCGAGAGACCTGGAGGGCTGAAGCTTTCTTT
V gene: TRBV5-5; J gene: TRBJ2-3; D gene: NA; clone size: few; CDR3 protein: CASSPTSLDTQYF; CDR3 DNA: TGTGCCAGCAGCCCAACATCATTGGATACGCAGTATTTT
V gene: TRBV5-1; J gene: TRBJ2-5; D gene: TRBD2; clone size: few; CDR3 protein: CASSSGLARQETQYF; CDR3 DNA: TGCGCCAGCAGCTCGGGACTAGCAAGACAAGAGACCCAGTACTTC
V gene: TRBV7-2; J gene: TRBJ1-2; D gene: NA; clone size: NA; CDR3 protein: CASSLERGGYTF; CDR3 DNA: TGTGCCAGCAGCTTAGAACGTGGTGGCTACACCTTC
V gene: TRBV4-3; J gene: TRBJ2-4; D gene: NA; clone size: few; CDR3 protein: CASSQDLVQLAKNIQYF; CDR3 DNA: TGCGCCAGCAGCCAAGATCTCGTACAGCTAGCCAAAAACATTCAGTACTTC
V gene: TRBV12-3/TRBV12-4; J gene: TRBJ2-5; D gene: TRBD2; clone size: NA; CDR3 protein: CASRPSGQETQYF; CDR3 DNA: TGTGCCAGCAGACCTAGCGGACAAGAGACCCAGTACTTC
V gene: TRBV7-9; J gene: TRBJ2-1; D gene: NA; clone size: NA; CDR3 protein: CASSLRGGQGNYNEQFF; CDR3 DNA: TGTGCCAGCAGCTTAAGAGGCGGTCAGGGGAACTACAATGAGCAGTTCTTC
V gene: TRBV20-1; J gene: TRBJ2-3; D gene: NA; clone size: NA; CDR3 protein: CSAGKGSTDTQYF; CDR3 DNA: TGCAGTGCCGGGAAGGGTAGCACAGATACGCAGTATTTT
V gene: TRBV12-3/TRBV12-4; J gene: TRBJ2-7; D gene: TRBD1; clone size: NA; CDR3 protein: CASSLRDRAIF; CDR3 DNA: TGTGCCAGCAGTTTGCGGGACAGGGCAATCTTC
V gene: TRBV5-1; J gene: TRBJ2-1; D gene: NA; clone size: NA; CDR3 protein: CASSSRANEQFF; CDR3 DNA: TGCGCCAGCAGCTCCAGGGCTAATGAGCAGTTCTTC
V gene: TRBV28; J gene: TRBJ1-5; D gene: NA; clone size: few; CDR3 protein: CASSSLSRGSNQPQHF; CDR3 DNA: TGTGCCAGCAGCTCACTTTCCAGGGGTAGCAATCAGCCCCAGCATTTT
V gene: TRBV7-9; J gene: TRBJ1-6; D gene: TRBD1; clone size: NA; CDR3 protein: CASSDRGGQTNSPLHF; CDR3 DNA: TGTGCCAGCAGCGACAGAGGGGGACAGACCAATTCACCCCTCCACTTT
V gene: TRBV4-2; J gene: TRBJ1-2; D gene: NA; clone size: NA; CDR3 protein: CASSQGEGRDYGYTF; CDR3 DNA: TGTGCCAGCAGCCAAGGAGAGGGGAGGGACTATGGCTACACCTTC
V gene: TRBV24-1; J gene: TRBJ1-2; D gene: NA; clone size: many; CDR3 protein: CATSRAADSGYTF; CDR3 DNA: TGTGCCACCAGTCGAGCCGCAGATAGTGGCTACACCTTC
V gene: TRBV6-2/TRBV6-3; J gene: TRBJ1-5; D gene: NA; clone size: few; CDR3 protein: CASHRGNQPQHF; CDR3 DNA: TGTGCCAGCCATCGAGGGAATCAGCCCCAGCATTTT
V gene: TRBV20-1; J gene: TRBJ2-7; D gene: TRBD2; clone size: few; CDR3 protein: CSARGTTSYEQYF; CDR3 DNA: TGCAGTGCTAGGGGGACTACTTCCTACGAGCAGTACTTC
V gene: TRBV7-2; J gene: TRBJ1-2; D gene: TRBD1; clone size: NA; CDR3 protein: CASSLGWTGNRGYTF; CDR3 DNA: TGTGCCAGCAGCTTAGGTTGGACAGGGAATCGTGGCTACACCTTC
V gene: TRBV5-6; J gene: TRBJ2-5; D gene: TRBD2; clone size: once; CDR3 protein: CASSPPGTSGRAETQYF; CDR3 DNA: TGTGCCAGCAGCCCACCCGGGACTAGCGGGAGGGCAGAGACCCAGTACTTC
V gene: TRBV12-3/TRBV12-4; J gene: TRBJ1-1; D gene: NA; clone size: NA; CDR3 protein: CASSWRGKGTEAFF; CDR3 DNA: TGTGCCAGCAGTTGGCGAGGGAAGGGGACTGAAGCTTTCTTT
V gene: TRBV6-2/TRBV6-3; J gene: TRBJ2-1; D gene: NA; clone size: NA; CDR3 protein: CASSYSAFDYSYNEQFF; CDR3 DNA: TGTGCCAGCAGTTACTCAGCTTTTGACTACTCCTACAATGAGCAGTTCTTC
V gene: TRBV29-1; J gene: TRBJ1-1; D gene: NA; clone size: many; CDR3 protein: CSVALKNTEAFF; CDR3 DNA: TGCAGCGTTGCTCTAAAGAACACTGAAGCTTTCTTT
V gene: TRBV11-2; J gene: TRBJ2-3; D gene: TRBD1; clone size: NA; CDR3 protein: CASSINRGTSTDTQYF; CDR3 DNA: TGTGCCAGCAGCATCAACAGGGGGACTAGCACAGATACGCAGTATTTT
V gene: TRBV12-3/TRBV12-4; J gene: TRBJ1-2; D gene: TRBD1; clone size: many; CDR3 protein: CASKSGQGVYYGYTF; CDR3 DNA: TGTGCCAGCAAGTCGGGACAGGGGGTATACTATGGCTACACCTTC
V gene: TRBV28; J gene: TRBJ2-4; D gene: TRBD2; clone size: few; CDR3 protein: CASSLAGGANIQYF; CDR3 DNA: TGTGCCAGCAGTCTCGCGGGAGGAGCGAACATTCAGTACTTC
V gene: TRBV20-1; J gene: TRBJ2-1; D gene: TRBD2; clone size: NA; CDR3 protein: CSAPTSGDNEQFF; CDR3 DNA: TGCAGTGCCCCGACTAGCGGTGACAATGAGCAGTTCTTC
V gene: TRBV14; J gene: TRBJ1-4; D gene: NA; clone size: NA; CDR3 protein: CASSHTFRGSEKLFF; CDR3 DNA: TGTGCCAGCAGCCATACCTTCAGGGGCAGTGAAAAACTGTTTTTT
V gene: TRBV20-1; J gene: TRBJ1-5; D gene: TRBD1; clone size: NA; CDR3 protein: CSATGGNQPQHF; CDR3 DNA: TGCAGTGCTACAGGGGGAAATCAGCCCCAGCATTTT